This T cell receptor beta chain was documented in a study of PD-1 blockade in classical Hodgkin lymphoma. Measured with immunoSEQ multiplex PCR; TCRdb has only the in-frame clones, and not every one. The sample includes about 100,000 clones, roughly nine tenths seen only once; the top ten take about 20%. Germline CDR1 reads SGHAT; CDR2 reads FQDESV (reference sequence). Trimming at V came to 2 bases and at J to 1 base, leaving 3 bases not matched to a gene. This CDR3 spans 16 amino acids. Study-level points and caveats: Patients who initiated nivolumab within 1 year of ASCT were excluded. It was among complete responders that baseline diversity resembled that of newly diagnosed patients. CD4+ TCR diversity, unlike CD8+, climbed significantly by C4D1.

Patients all relapsed after autologous stem cell transplantation, and there was variation in brentuximab vedotin exposure. The best responses consisted of complete response, partial response or progressive disease. This clone has only a few counts. The antigen is undetermined. The sequenced sample was peripheral blood mononuclear cells (PBMCs), obtained before the second cycle of nivolumab. This sequence was found in a human donor with classical Hodgkin lymphoma. The chain links TRBV11-1 to TRBJ2-1; TRBD2 matches 9 bases. The CDR3 nucleotides read TGTGCCAGCAGCTTAAGCGGGAGGAAGTCCTACAATGAGCAGTTCTTC. Protein: CASSLSGRKSYNEQFF.